This T cell receptor (beta chain) was documented in a study of blood T cells in healthy people across ages. Study-wide results and limits: Roughly linearly, TCR beta diversity per million T cells fell as age increased.

Combining a sample-barcoded 5' primer with a J-beta primer mix, a second PCR ran for roughly 6 to 12 cycles. MiXCR, applied by TCRdb to the 5' RACE reads, yields one record per CDR3 protein. Of 650,000 to 950,000 distinct CDR3 sequences detected, under 45% appear once; the ten largest clones hold about a fifth. This clonotype was recorded many times. Its antigen is still unknown. Germline V gives CDR1 SQVTM, CDR2 ANQGSEA. The CDR3 contains 13 residues. Trimming stripped 4 bases from V and 7 bases from J, with 14 bases between. Sequenced: blood. This TCR was recovered from a man aged 60 to 75 in good health. The gene calls are TRBV29-1 and TRBJ2-1; D unresolved. The CDR3 DNA is TGCAGCGTTGGTTCTGGATTCGGGAATGAGCAGTTCTTC. Translation gives CSVGSGFGNEQFF.